This T cell receptor (beta chain) was sequenced for a study of blood T cell repertoires in COVID-19 (TCRdb year 2020). In the study overall: Samples from collaborators originated in the United States, Italy and Spain and spanned both the acute and convalescent phases of COVID-19. The material from the prospective study consisted of cDNA or gDNA derived from T cells, B-cell-depleted T cells, or PBMCs. The dataset comprised deeply sampled blood TCRbeta repertoires from subjects exposed to, actively infected with, or recovered from COVID-19. A freely available public database, intended as a resource for researchers studying the immune response to SARS-CoV-2, is where the repertoires were released. The samples were drawn from the first 160 participants of the ongoing ImmuneRACE study and from some 1,300 subjects provided by 6 global collaborators. The sample metadata nearly always contained a de-identified subject ID, COVID-19 status, age in years and sex. Where available, HLA class I and class II types were obtained from metadata supplied by the sample provider rather than from assay-based typing. The paper as a whole reports these results and caveats: Clinical and demographic metadata were provided uncurated, with the amount varying by source and participant.

As concerns this clone: Its antigen remains undetermined. Per-nucleotide qualities are absent, and no much larger clonotype sits a single base away.

V trim: 6 bases; J trim: 3 bases; unmatched bases: 7. The CDR1 and CDR2 encoded by the germline V gene are MNHEY and SVGEGT. The CDR3 covers 15 residues, taking in both the cysteine and the phenylalanine. The kept DNA is CDR3 alone, 45 bases in frame from the first base. The immunoSEQ Assay, a bias-controlled multiplex PCR, was used to amplify TCRbeta CDR3 regions from genomic DNA. As for the authors' bioinformatics: Within the assay, amplification of reference gene primers was used to estimate how many nucleated cells each sample contained. To quantify the absolute abundance of each unique TCRbeta CDR3 rearrangement, sequence reads were collapsed and filtered. For each sample, productive Simpson clonality was calculated as the square root of Simpson's diversity index across productive rearrangements. Drawn from immuneACCESS, this table holds only the in-frame rearrangements with V and J called that TCRdb kept. Clones are partly lost; checked studies trace under half to an unresolved V gene and leave the rest unexplained. V and J calls and clone size follow that table, whereas D and trimming were derived from the DNA. Here the sample has over 250,000 clones; more than 80% occur a single time. Together, the top ten hold 1.1% of the sample.

Participants in the prospective study were aged roughly 18 to 100 years, lived in about two dozen United States geographic areas, and enrolled through a virtual design. Cohort assignment in the prospective study relied on participant-reported clinical history from a screening survey and a study questionnaire. ImmuneRACE Cohort 3 recovered participants were defined by two consecutive negative NP/OP PCR tests, healthcare professional clearance, or symptom resolution. Each participant in the prospective study had whole blood, serum and a nasopharyngeal or oropharyngeal swab collected by mobile phlebotomists. Prospective study participants could optionally give additional blood draws and questionnaires over a roughly two-month period. Before DNA extraction, blood samples from the prospective study were shipped at room temperature or frozen.

Sequencing used PBMCs or T cells enriched from blood (not recorded which). The clonotype comes from a woman aged 25 to 39 who had recovered from COVID-19. The V gene is TRBV6-2 or TRBV6-3 and the J gene is TRBJ2-1, and TRBD2 matches 8 of the central bases. The nucleotide sequence is given as TGTGCCAGCAGCCCCACTAGCGGCTACTACAATGAGCAGTTCTTC. Translated, this gives CASSPTSGYYNEQFF.